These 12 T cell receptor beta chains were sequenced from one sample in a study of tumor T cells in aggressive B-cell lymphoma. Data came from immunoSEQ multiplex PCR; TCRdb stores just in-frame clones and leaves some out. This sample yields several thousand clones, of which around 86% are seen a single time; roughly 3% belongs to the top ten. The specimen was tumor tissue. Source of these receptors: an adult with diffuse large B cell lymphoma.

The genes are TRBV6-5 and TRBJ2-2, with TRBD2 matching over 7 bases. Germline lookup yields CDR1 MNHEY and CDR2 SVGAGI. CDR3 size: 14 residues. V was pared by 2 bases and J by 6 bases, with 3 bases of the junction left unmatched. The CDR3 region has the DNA TGTGCCAGCAGTTACCCCGGGGGGTCCGGGGAGCTGTTTTTT. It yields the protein CASSYPGGSGELFF.

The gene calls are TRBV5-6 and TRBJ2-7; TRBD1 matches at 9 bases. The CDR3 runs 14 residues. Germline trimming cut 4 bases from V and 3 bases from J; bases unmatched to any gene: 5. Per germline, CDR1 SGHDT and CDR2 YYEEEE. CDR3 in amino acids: CASSLGQGLYEQYF. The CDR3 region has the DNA TGTGCCAGCAGCCTGGGACAGGGCCTCTACGAGCAGTACTTC.

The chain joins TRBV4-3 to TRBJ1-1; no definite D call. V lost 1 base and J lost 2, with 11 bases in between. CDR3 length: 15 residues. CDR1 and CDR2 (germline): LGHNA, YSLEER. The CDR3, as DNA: TGCGCCAGCAGCCAAGTGGCAGGAACCAACACTGAAGCTTTCTTT. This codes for CASSQVAGTNTEAFF.

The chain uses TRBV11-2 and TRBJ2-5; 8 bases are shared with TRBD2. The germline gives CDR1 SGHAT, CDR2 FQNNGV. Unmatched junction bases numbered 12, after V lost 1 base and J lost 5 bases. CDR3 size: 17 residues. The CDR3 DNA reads TGTGCCAGCAGCTTAGTTGGCGGGGGGCCGGGTGAGGAGACCCAGTACTTC. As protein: CASSLVGGGPGEETQYF. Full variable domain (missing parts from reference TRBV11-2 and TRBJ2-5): EAGVAQSPRYKIIEKRQSVAFWCNPISGHATLYWYQQILGQGPKLLIQFQNNGVVDDSQLPKDRFSAERLKGVDSTLKIQPAKLEDSAVYLCASSLVGGGPGEETQYFGPGTRLLVL.

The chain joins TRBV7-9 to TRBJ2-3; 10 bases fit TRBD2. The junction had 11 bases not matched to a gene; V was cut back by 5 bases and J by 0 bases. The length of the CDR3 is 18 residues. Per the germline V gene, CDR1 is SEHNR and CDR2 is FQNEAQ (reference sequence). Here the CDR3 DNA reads TGTGCCAGCAGCCCAAAACCCGGACTAGCGGTTAGCACAGATACGCAGTATTTT. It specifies CASSPKPGLAVSTDTQYF.

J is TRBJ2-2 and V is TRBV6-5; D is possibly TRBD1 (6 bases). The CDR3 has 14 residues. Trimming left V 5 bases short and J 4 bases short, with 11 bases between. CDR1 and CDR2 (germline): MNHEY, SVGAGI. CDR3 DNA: TGTGCCAGCAGTCCAGGGGCGATCACCGGGGAGCTGTTTTTT. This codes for CASSPGAITGELFF.

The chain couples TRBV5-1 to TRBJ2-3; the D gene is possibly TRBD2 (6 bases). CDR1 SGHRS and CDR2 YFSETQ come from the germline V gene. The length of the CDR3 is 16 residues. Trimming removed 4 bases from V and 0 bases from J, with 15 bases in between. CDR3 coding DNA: TGCGCCAGCAGCATGGAGGGAGGCGGTAGCACAGATACGCAGTATTTT. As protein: CASSMEGGGSTDTQYF. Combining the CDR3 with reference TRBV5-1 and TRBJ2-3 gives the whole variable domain KAGVTQTPRYLIKTRGQQVTLSCSPISGHRSVSWYQQTPGQGLQFLFEYFSETQRNKGNFPGRFSGRQFSNSRSEMNVSTLELGDSALYLCASSMEGGGSTDTQYFGPGTRLTVL.

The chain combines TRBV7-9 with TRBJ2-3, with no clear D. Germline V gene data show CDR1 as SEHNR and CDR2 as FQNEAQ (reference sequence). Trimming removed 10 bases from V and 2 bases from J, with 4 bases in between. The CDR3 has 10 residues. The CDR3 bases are TGTGCCATCGTCACAGATACGCAGTATTTT. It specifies CAIVTDTQYF.

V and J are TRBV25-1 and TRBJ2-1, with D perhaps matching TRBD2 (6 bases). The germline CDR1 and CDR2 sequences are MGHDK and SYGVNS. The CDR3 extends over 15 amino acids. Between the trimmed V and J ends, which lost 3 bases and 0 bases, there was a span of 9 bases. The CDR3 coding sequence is TGTGCCAGCAGTGATCGGGAGAGCTCCTACAATGAGCAGTTCTTC. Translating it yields CASSDRESSYNEQFF.

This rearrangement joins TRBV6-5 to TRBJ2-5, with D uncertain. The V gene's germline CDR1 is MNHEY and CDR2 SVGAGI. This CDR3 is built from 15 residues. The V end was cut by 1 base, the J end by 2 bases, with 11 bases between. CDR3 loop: CASSYYGRRQETQYF. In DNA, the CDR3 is TGTGCCAGCAGTTACTATGGGCGCAGACAAGAGACCCAGTACTTC.

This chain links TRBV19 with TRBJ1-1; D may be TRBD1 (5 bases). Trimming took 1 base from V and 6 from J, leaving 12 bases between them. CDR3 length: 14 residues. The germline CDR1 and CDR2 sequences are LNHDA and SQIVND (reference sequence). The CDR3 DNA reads TGTGCCAGTAGTATAGCAGCTTGGGGCGCTGAAGCTTTCTTT. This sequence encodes CASSIAAWGAEAFF. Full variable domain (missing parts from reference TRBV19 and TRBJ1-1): DGGITQSPKYLFRKEGQNVTLSCEQNLNHDAMYWYRQDPGQGLRLIYYSQIVNDFQKGDIAEGYSVSREKKESFPLTVTSAQKNPTAFYLCASSIAAWGAEAFFGQGTRLTVV.

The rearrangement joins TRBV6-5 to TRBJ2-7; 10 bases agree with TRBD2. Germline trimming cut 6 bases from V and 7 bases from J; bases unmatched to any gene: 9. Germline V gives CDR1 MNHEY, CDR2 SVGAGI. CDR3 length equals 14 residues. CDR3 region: CASSYTGTSEEQYF. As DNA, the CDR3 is TGTGCCAGCAGCTATACCGGGACTAGCGAGGAGCAGTACTTC.